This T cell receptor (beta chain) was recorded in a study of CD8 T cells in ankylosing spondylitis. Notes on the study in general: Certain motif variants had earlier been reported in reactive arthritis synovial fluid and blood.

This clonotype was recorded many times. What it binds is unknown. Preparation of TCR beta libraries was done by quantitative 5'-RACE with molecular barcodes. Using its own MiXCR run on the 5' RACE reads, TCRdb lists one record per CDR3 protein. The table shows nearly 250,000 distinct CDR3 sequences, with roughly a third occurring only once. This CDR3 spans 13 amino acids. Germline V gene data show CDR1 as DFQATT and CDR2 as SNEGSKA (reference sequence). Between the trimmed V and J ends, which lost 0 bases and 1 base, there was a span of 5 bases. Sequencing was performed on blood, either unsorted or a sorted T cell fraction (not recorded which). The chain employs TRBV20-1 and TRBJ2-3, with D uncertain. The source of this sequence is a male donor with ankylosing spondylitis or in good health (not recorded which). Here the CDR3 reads CSAREERTDTQYF. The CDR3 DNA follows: TGCAGTGCTAGAGAAGAACGCACAGATACGCAGTATTTT.